The rows below give T cell receptor beta chains drawn from one sample of a study of cytomegalovirus exposure and HLA in healthy donors. The assay was immunoSEQ multiplex PCR, and TCRdb's table has in-frame clones only and misses some. The sample lists around 190,000 clones; around 80% were seen once. What was sequenced was PBMCs. Every receptor here comes from a man in his forties in good health and CMV-seropositive. CDR3s include the opening cysteine and the closing phenylalanine or tryptophan. A D gene is named only where the DNA matches it firmly. Size values are once, few and many counts, or a class for expanded clones, and some rows have none.

J gene	V gene	CDR3 length	D gene	clone size	CDR3 protein	CDR3 DNA
TRBJ1-2	TRBV28	13	NA	NA	CASSLLADYGYTF	TGTGCCAGCAGTTTATTGGCAGACTATGGCTACACCTTC
TRBJ2-1	TRBV29-1	13	TRBD1	NA	CSVAGQGVNEQFF	TGCAGCGTTGCGGGACAGGGGGTTAATGAGCAGTTCTTC
TRBJ2-7	TRBV5-6	15	TRBD2	few	CASSLVEREYSEQYF	TGTGCCAGCAGCTTGGTCGAGCGGGAGTACTCCGAGCAGTACTTC
TRBJ2-5	TRBV7-2	14	NA	NA	CASSLTRWGETQYF	TGTGCCAGCAGCCTAACTAGATGGGGAGAGACCCAGTACTTC
TRBJ2-2	TRBV5-1	15	NA	few	CASSLNSGRTGELFF	TGCGCCAGCAGCTTGAATAGCGGCCGAACCGGGGAGCTGTTTTTT
TRBJ2-5	TRBV7-9	14	TRBD2	NA	CASSLRLASETQYF	TGTGCCAGCAGCTTGCGACTAGCTAGCGAGACCCAGTACTTC
TRBJ2-1	TRBV11-3	15	TRBD1	NA	CASSPGQGEGNEQFF	TGTGCCAGCAGCCCGGGACAGGGTGAGGGGAATGAGCAGTTCTTC
TRBJ1-2	TRBV9	14	TRBD1	NA	CASSITGVGYGYTF	TGTGCCAGCAGCATAACAGGGGTGGGGTATGGCTACACCTTC
TRBJ2-1	TRBV6-6	15	TRBD2	NA	CASSYSAGGGHEQFF	TGTGCCAGCAGTTACTCGGCGGGGGGGGGTCATGAGCAGTTCTTC
TRBJ2-7	TRBV10-3	15	NA	NA	CAIKEGAGSSYEQYF	TGTGCCATCAAGGAGGGGGCAGGGTCATCCTACGAGCAGTACTTC
TRBJ1-2	TRBV6-6	14	NA	NA	CASSYSEGFNGYTF	TGTGCCAGCAGTTACTCGGAGGGCTTTAATGGCTACACCTTC
TRBJ2-7	TRBV2	12	NA	NA	CASSRQSDEQYF	TGTGCCAGCAGTCGACAGAGCGACGAGCAGTACTTC
TRBJ1-2	TRBV5-6	13	TRBD1	NA	CASSSGQSYGYTF	TGTGCCAGCAGCTCGGGACAGAGTTATGGCTACACCTTC
TRBJ2-7	TRBV5-1	16	NA	NA	CASSLAVGSGAYEQYF	TGCGCCAGCAGCTTGGCTGTAGGGAGTGGAGCGTACGAGCAGTACTTC
TRBJ1-6	TRBV6-1	14	TRBD1	NA	CASMVRQGDSPLHF	TGTGCCAGCATGGTGAGACAGGGGGATTCACCCCTCCACTTT
TRBJ1-2	TRBV18	17	NA	NA	CASSPPRGSNRTNGYTF	TGTGCCAGCTCACCACCGAGGGGGAGCAACCGCACTAATGGCTACACCTTC
TRBJ2-7	TRBV6-5	15	NA	NA	CASRLRTGHLYEQYF	TGTGCCAGCAGATTAAGGACGGGACACCTTTACGAGCAGTACTTC
TRBJ2-5	TRBV28	14	TRBD1	NA	CASSTGTVQETQYF	TGTGCCAGCAGCACCGGGACAGTACAAGAGACCCAGTACTTC
TRBJ2-2	TRBV19	19	TRBD1	NA	CASTPTPPTGVSNTGELFF	TGTGCCAGTACCCCAACCCCCCCGACAGGGGTTTCGAACACCGGGGAGCTGTTTTTT
TRBJ2-2	TRBV27	14	TRBD1	NA	CASKTGVATGELFF	TGTGCCAGCAAAACAGGGGTGGCCACCGGGGAGCTGTTTTTT
TRBJ1-4	TRBV30	16	TRBD1	NA	CAWSRGQGATNEKLFF	TGTGCCTGGAGTAGGGGGCAGGGCGCAACTAATGAAAAACTGTTTTTT
TRBJ2-5	TRBV7-6	16	TRBD2	NA	CASSARTGGGEETQYF	TGTGCCAGCAGCGCTCGAACGGGAGGGGGGGAAGAGACCCAGTACTTC
TRBJ1-6	TRBV6-5	14	NA	NA	CASSNGGDNSPLHF	TGTGCCAGCAGCAACGGGGGGGATAATTCACCCCTCCACTTT
TRBJ2-3	TRBV5-1	17	TRBD1	NA	CASSSTRTATGENTQYF	TGCGCCAGCAGCTCTACCCGGACGGCGACAGGGGAAAATACGCAGTATTTT
TRBJ1-2	TRBV6-1	13	NA	NA	CASSSGGGYGYTF	TGTGCCAGCAGTTCGGGGGGCGGCTATGGCTACACCTTC
TRBJ2-7	TRBV14	13	NA	NA	CASSQRVKGEQYF	TGTGCCAGCAGCCAACGGGTGAAGGGGGAGCAGTACTTC
TRBJ2-3	TRBV18	13	NA	NA	CASSLIEKDTQYF	TGTGCCAGCTCTCTCATAGAAAAAGATACGCAGTATTTT
TRBJ1-1	TRBV10-1	15	TRBD1	NA	CASSELGQGGTEAFF	TGCGCCAGCAGTGAGTTGGGACAGGGTGGCACTGAAGCTTTCTTT
TRBJ2-7	TRBV5-1	13	TRBD1	once	CASRATGAYEQYF	TGCGCCAGCAGAGCGACAGGGGCATACGAGCAGTACTTC
TRBJ1-2	TRBV6-6	13	NA	NA	CASRFVENYGYTF	TGTGCCAGCAGATTCGTGGAGAACTATGGCTACACCTTC
TRBJ2-7	TRBV5-6	14	TRBD2	NA	CASSSGTSGNLEYF	TGTGCCAGCAGCTCGGGGACTAGCGGGAATTTGGAGTACTTC
TRBJ2-5	TRBV10-3	16	NA	NA	CAISESGTAIQETQYF	TGTGCCATCAGTGAGTCTGGGACTGCTATCCAAGAGACCCAGTACTTC
TRBJ1-1	TRBV30	13	NA	NA	CAWSIQGSTEAFF	TGTGCCTGGAGTATACAGGGCAGCACTGAAGCTTTCTTT
TRBJ2-1	TRBV2	14	TRBD2	NA	CAILTSGRGNEQFF	TGTGCCATCTTAACTAGCGGGAGGGGGAATGAGCAGTTCTTC
TRBJ2-1	TRBV7-9	14	TRBD1	NA	CASSLRTGKDEQFF	TGTGCCAGCAGCTTAAGGACAGGCAAAGATGAGCAGTTCTTC
TRBJ2-3	TRBV7-9	15	NA	NA	CASSLIRRAGAAQYF	TGTGCCAGCAGCTTAATACGTCGGGCAGGGGCAGCGCAGTATTTT